This passage covers 29 T cell receptor beta chains from one sample sequenced in a study of blood T cell repertoires in COVID-19. The repertoire was sequenced with immunoSEQ multiplex PCR; TCRdb's copy has only in-frame clones and lacks some. The profile covers some 100,000 clones, with approximately 90% appearing a single time and less than 1.5% taken by the ten largest. Sequenced input: peripheral blood. These TCRs come from a human donor in a cohort sampled during active COVID-19.

This clone was counted a single time. V usage is TRBV10-3 and J usage is TRBJ2-2; 8 bases are a match to TRBD1. V dropped 7 bases and J dropped 5; count of bases not matched to a gene: 3. This CDR3 is built from 13 residues. CDR1 ENHRY and CDR2 SYGVKD come from the germline V gene. CDR3 region: CAITGGATGELFF. CDR3 nucleotides: TGTGCCATCACAGGGGGCGCGACCGGGGAGCTGTTTTTT.

The genes are TRBV4-1 and TRBJ2-2; 8 nucleotides align to TRBD1. Germline loops: CDR1 MGHRA, CDR2 YSYEKL. The CDR3 length is 16 residues. J gave up 5 bases and V 0 bases, and 5 bases lay outside the gene matches. This CDR3 is CASSQDRTGRTGELFF. As DNA, the CDR3 is TGCGCCAGCAGCCAAGATAGGACAGGGCGAACCGGGGAGCTGTTTTTT.

The rearrangement joins TRBV19 to TRBJ1-6; D gene ambiguous. The V gene's germline CDR1 is LNHDA and CDR2 SQIVND (reference sequence). The CDR3 runs to 12 residues. The ends were cut back, 3 bases at V and 10 bases at J, with 7 bases in the middle. The CDR3 nucleotides are TGTGCCAGTAGTATCCGGGAGTCACCCCTCCACTTT. It yields the protein CASSIRESPLHF. Variable domain in full (rest from reference TRBV19 and TRBJ1-6): DGGITQSPKYLFRKEGQNVTLSCEQNLNHDAMYWYRQDPGQGLRLIYYSQIVNDFQKGDIAEGYSVSREKKESFPLTVTSAQKNPTAFYLCASSIRESPLHFGNGTRLTVT.

CDR3 DNA: TGCAGTGCTAGTGGCCTAGCGGGCCCAGATACGCAGTATTTT. Translation gives CSASGLAGPDTQYF. This chain joins TRBV20-1 and TRBJ2-3; TRBD2 aligns across 8 bases. This CDR3 region has 14 residues. Germline CDR1 reads DFQATT; CDR2 reads SNEGSKA (reference sequence). J lost 4 bases, V lost 3 bases, and 6 bases had no gene match.

The chain carries TRBV3-1 (or the pseudogene TRBV3-2) and TRBJ2-1; 13 bases are shared with TRBD2. Trimming cost V 4 bases and J 15 bases; bases outside gene matches: 3. CDR1 is LGHDT and CDR2 is YNNKEL in the germline V gene (reference sequence). This CDR3 comprises 12 residues. The CDR3 region is CASSPGLAGPFF. The CDR3 DNA sequence: TGTGCCAGCAGCCCGGGACTAGCGGGGCCGTTCTTC.

The genes are TRBV24-1 and TRBJ2-2, with 12 bases identical to TRBD2. The V gene end was trimmed by 7 bases and the J gene end by 6 bases; junction bases not matched to a gene: 8. CDR3 length: 16 residues. Germline CDR1 KGHDR, CDR2 SFDVKD. In DNA, the CDR3 is TGTGCCACCAGCCCTTCACTAGCGGGAGGCCCCGGGGAGCTGTTTTTT. Amino acid sequence: CATSPSLAGGPGELFF.

The chain carries TRBV12-3 or TRBV12-4 and TRBJ2-5, with D possibly TRBD2 on 7 matching bases. Trimming left V 3 bases short and J 8 bases short, with 13 bases between. The CDR3 sequence is 13 residues long. The CDR3 here is CASSLGGAITQYF. The DNA of the CDR3 is TGTGCCAGCAGTTTGGGGGGGGCGATCACCCAGTACTTC.

The chain couples TRBV2 to TRBJ1-1; 10 positions agree with TRBD1. The CDR3 covers 13 residues. Germline CDR1 SNHLY, CDR2 FYNNEI. The V and J ends lost 11 bases and 1 base, in that order; junction bases with no gene match: 4. The CDR3 region is CAFRDRGNTEAFF. The DNA for the CDR3 is TGTGCCTTCAGGGACAGGGGGAACACTGAAGCTTTCTTT.

The J gene is TRBJ2-5, the V gene TRBV7-9; D unresolved. The V and J ends lost 6 bases and 2 bases respectively, with 16 bases between them. Germline assignment: CDR1 SEHNR and CDR2 FQNEAQ (reference sequence). This CDR3 comprises 15 residues. The CDR3: CASSPQQPGQETQYF. The CDR3 bases are TGTGCCAGCAGTCCCCAACAGCCAGGTCAAGAGACCCAGTACTTC.

This clone was seen a single time. The chain has TRBV3-1 (or the pseudogene TRBV3-2) and TRBJ2-7; the D gene is possibly TRBD1 (6 bases). The CDR3 loop spans 15 amino acids. Germline V gene data show CDR1 as LGHDT and CDR2 as YNNKEL (reference sequence). The V end was cut by 0 bases, the J end by 0 bases, with 9 bases between. CDR3 loop: CASSQESGASYEQYF. The CDR3 DNA is TGTGCCAGCAGCCAAGAGTCAGGGGCCTCCTACGAGCAGTACTTC.

The rearrangement links TRBV2 to TRBJ1-2; 7 nucleotides match TRBD1. Germline V CDR1 and CDR2: SNHLY, FYNNEI. The CDR3 is 14 residues long. Germline trimming cut 7 bases from V and 8 bases from J; bases unmatched to any gene: 13. The CDR3 nucleotides read TGTGCCAGCAAGACTCAGACAGGGAAGATGGGCTACACCTTC. Translating gives CASKTQTGKMGYTF.

This chain joins TRBV7-3 and TRBJ2-3, with 8 bases that match TRBD2. V gave up 0 bases and J gave up 1 base; unmatched junction bases: 6. Looked up from germline, CDR1 is SGHTA and CDR2 is FQGTGA. The CDR3 loop spans 17 amino acids. For the CDR3, the DNA is TGTGCCAGCAGCTTAACGGGCACTAGCGGACGCACAGATACGCAGTATTTT. It encodes CASSLTGTSGRTDTQYF.

The chain carries TRBV28 and TRBJ1-2, with TRBD1 matching over 7 bases. Trimming took 3 bases from V and 10 from J; bases not matched to a gene: 5. The germline V gene has CDR1 MDHEN and CDR2 SYDVKM. This CDR3 spans 12 amino acids. The CDR3 DNA reads as TGTGCCAGCAGTTTTCGGGACAGCTCCTACACCTTC. It encodes CASSFRDSSYTF.

The chain combines TRBV14 with TRBJ2-7, with 10 bases matching TRBD1. The germline V gene encodes CDR1 SGHDN and CDR2 FVKESK. CDR3 size: 17 residues. The ends lost 1 base at V and 5 bases at J; junction bases unmatched: 11. The CDR3 bases are TGTGCCAGCAGCCAAGTTTTCGCACTGACAGGGGGCGACGAGCAGTACTTC. This gives the protein CASSQVFALTGGDEQYF.

The chain couples TRBV7-6 to TRBJ1-5, with a weak D call TRBD1 (6 bases). V dropped 1 base and J dropped 5 bases, with 12 bases sitting between them. CDR3 length equals 15 residues. Germline V CDR1 and CDR2: SGHVS, FNYEAQ. The CDR3 DNA reads as TGTGCCAGCAGCTTAGGGGCGGGGGGCCATCAGCCCCAGCATTTT. Translation gives CASSLGAGGHQPQHF.

CDR3 DNA: TGTGCCAGCTCACCGGTCCTAGCGGGGACCTACAATGAGCAGTTCTTC. Its translation: CASSPVLAGTYNEQFF. The V and J genes are TRBV18 and TRBJ2-1, with 9 bases matching TRBD2. V lost 3 bases to trimming and J lost 2 bases; unmatched junction nucleotides: 5. Germline CDR1 reads KGHSH; CDR2 reads LQKENI. This CDR3 region has 16 residues. The variable domain in full, with the rest retrieved from reference TRBV18 and TRBJ2-1, is NAGVMQNPRHLVRRRGQEARLRCSPMKGHSHVYWYRQLPEEGLKFMVYLQKENIIDESGMPKERFSAEFPKEGPSILRIQQVVRGDSAAYFCASSPVLAGTYNEQFFGPGTRLTVL.

On this clone: At one boundary the junction diverges from the germline segment, which might be a read error. This rearrangement joins TRBV5-1 to TRBJ1-3, with 8 bases lining up with TRBD1. This CDR3 contains 18 residues. Germline V CDR1 and CDR2: SGHRS, YFSETQ. CDR3 coding DNA: TGCACCAGCAGCCAAATTCCGGGACAGGAATACTCTGGAAACACCATATATTTT. Its protein is CTSSQIPGQEYSGNTIYF.

This clone was seen only once. This chain connects TRBV7-9 to TRBJ2-5; possibly TRBD1 for D (5 bases). From germline, CDR1 is SEHNR and CDR2 FQNEAQ (reference sequence). CDR3 length equals 16 residues. The V end lost 4 bases, the J end lost 4 bases, and 19 bases lay between the germline ends. CDR3 amino acids: CASSSPDSPSGETQYF. CDR3 bases: TGTGCCAGCAGCTCGCCCGACAGCCCTTCGGGAGAGACCCAGTACTTC.

The gene calls are TRBV5-4 and TRBJ2-1; 13 positions match TRBD2. CDR1 is SGHNT, CDR2 YYREEE, per germline (reference sequence). The V gene end was trimmed by 3 bases and the J gene end by 9 bases; junction bases not matched to a gene: 6. This CDR3 comprises 15 residues. The CDR3 bases are TGTGCCAGCAGCTCACCGACTAGCGGGAGGTCTGAGCAGTTCTTC. Encoded protein: CASSSPTSGRSEQFF.

The rearrangement joins TRBV20-1 to TRBJ2-3; TRBD2 is a possible D gene (5 bases). The CDR3 covers 14 residues. Trimming left V 3 bases short and J 2 bases short, with 12 bases between. CDR1 is DFQATT and CDR2 is SNEGSKA in the germline V gene (reference sequence). The CDR3, as DNA: TGCAGTGCTAGTCCCGGACTGATCACAGATACGCAGTATTTT. The encoded protein is CSASPGLITDTQYF.

This chain uses TRBV7-2 with TRBJ2-7; D remains unclear. V dropped 5 bases and J dropped 2 bases, with 16 bases sitting between them. The germline V gene has CDR1 SGHTA and CDR2 FQGNSA. CDR3 length: 15 amino acids. As DNA, the CDR3 is TGTGCCAGCAGCCCCACTGTTCCCAGCGCCTACGAGCAGTACTTC. The encoded protein is CASSPTVPSAYEQYF.

V usage is TRBV18 and J usage is TRBJ2-1; 9 bases fit TRBD1. With 3 bases clipped from V and 6 bases from J, the junction kept 21 bases outside the gene matches. The CDR3 sequence is 20 residues long. Germline V gene data show CDR1 as KGHSH and CDR2 as LQKENI. The CDR3 region is CASSPAYVPGQGISPNEQFF. CDR3 DNA sequence: TGTGCCAGCTCACCTGCTTACGTCCCGGGACAGGGAATTTCGCCCAATGAGCAGTTCTTC.

The chain recombines TRBV12-3 or TRBV12-4 with TRBJ2-7, with D possibly matching TRBD2 (5 bases). The CDR3 runs to 11 residues. Trimming cost V 2 bases and J 7 bases, with 6 bases left between them. CDR3 nucleotide sequence: TGTGCCAGCAGTTTATCGGGGGAGCAGTACTTC. Translated: CASSLSGEQYF.

This chain links TRBV28 with TRBJ2-7, with a tentative D call TRBD2 (6 bases). Germline V gene lookup returns CDR1 MDHEN and CDR2 SYDVKM. Between the trimmed V and J ends, which lost 1 base and 3 bases, there was a span of 19 bases. The CDR3 sequence is 17 residues long. The CDR3 spells CASSLLVMSGDHYEQYF. The DNA for the CDR3 is TGTGCCAGCAGTTTATTGGTCATGTCGGGGGATCACTACGAGCAGTACTTC.

The chain carries TRBV2 and TRBJ1-2; 8 positions match TRBD1. The CDR3 has 13 residues. CDR1 is SNHLY, CDR2 FYNNEI, per germline. V was pared by 5 bases and J by 7 bases, with 6 bases of the junction left unmatched. The CDR3: CASSSQGASGYTF. The DNA of the CDR3 is TGTGCCAGCAGTTCTCAGGGGGCGTCTGGCTACACCTTC. Supplemented by reference TRBV2 and TRBJ1-2, the full variable domain reads EPEVTQTPSHQVTQMGQEVILRCVPISNHLYFYWYRQILGQKVEFLVSFYNNEISEKSEIFDDQFSVERPDGSNFTLKIRSTKLEDSAMYFCASSSQGASGYTFGSGTRLTVV.

This chain links TRBV11-3 with TRBJ2-5; 10 bases agree with TRBD1. From germline, CDR1 is SGHNT and CDR2 YENEEA. The CDR3 totals 15 residues. Trimming at V came to 3 bases and at J to 4 bases, leaving 5 bases not matched to a gene. CDR3 bases: TGTGCCAGCAGCTTTGGGACAGGGGTCACAGAGACCCAGTACTTC. Translating gives CASSFGTGVTETQYF.

The chain is built from TRBV18 and TRBJ2-4; 7 nucleotides agree with TRBD2. Germline CDR1 reads KGHSH; CDR2 reads LQKENI. This CDR3 comprises 15 residues. Trimming removed 3 bases from V and 5 bases from J; junction bases left unmatched: 7. CDR3 DNA: TGTGCCAGCTCACCGGTCGGGGGGACCGAAAACATTCAGTACTTC. Protein sequence: CASSPVGGTENIQYF.

This chain links TRBV5-3 with TRBJ2-7; D is uncertain. Being an ORF, TRBV5-3 has a function that is uncertain. The CDR3 sequence is 15 residues long. The ends were cut back, 3 bases at V and 5 bases at J, with 18 bases in the middle. This CDR3 reads CARSSLWRCTDEQYF. The DNA for the CDR3 is TGTGCCAGAAGCTCCCTCTGGCGGTGTACCGACGAGCAGTACTTC.

The chain links TRBV7-2 to TRBJ2-6; 12 positions agree with TRBD1. The trim removed 5 bases at V and 4 bases at J, leaving 9 bases unmatched. This CDR3 region has 18 residues. Germline assignment: CDR1 SGHTA and CDR2 FQGNSA. The CDR3 loop is CASSIEGQGALGANVLTF. CDR3 DNA sequence: TGTGCCAGCAGCATTGAGGGACAGGGGGCGCTAGGGGCCAACGTCCTGACTTTC. The variable domain in full, completed from reference TRBV7-2 and TRBJ2-6, reads GAGVSQSPSNKVTEKGKDVELRCDPISGHTALYWYRQSLGQGLEFLIYFQGNSAPDKSGLPSDRFSAERTGGSVSTLTIQRTQQEDSAVYLCASSIEGQGALGANVLTFGAGSRLTVL.